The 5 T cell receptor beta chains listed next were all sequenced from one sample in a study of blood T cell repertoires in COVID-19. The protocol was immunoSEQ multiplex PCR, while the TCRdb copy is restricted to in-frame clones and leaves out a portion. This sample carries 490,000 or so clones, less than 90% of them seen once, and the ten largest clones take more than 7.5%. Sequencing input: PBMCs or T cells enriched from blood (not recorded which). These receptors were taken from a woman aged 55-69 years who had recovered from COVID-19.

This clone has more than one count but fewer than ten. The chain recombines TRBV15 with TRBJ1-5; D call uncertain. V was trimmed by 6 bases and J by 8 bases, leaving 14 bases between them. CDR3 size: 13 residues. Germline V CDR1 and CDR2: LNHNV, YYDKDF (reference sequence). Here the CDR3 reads CATSFTPREPQHF. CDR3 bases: TGTGCCACCAGTTTTACGCCGAGGGAGCCCCAGCATTTT. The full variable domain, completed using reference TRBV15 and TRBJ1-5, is DAMVIQNPRYQVTQFGKPVTLSCSQTLNHNVMYWYQQKSSQAPKLLFHYYDKDFNNEADTPDNFQSRRPNTSFCFLDIRSPGLGDTAMYLCATSFTPREPQHFGDGTRLSIL.

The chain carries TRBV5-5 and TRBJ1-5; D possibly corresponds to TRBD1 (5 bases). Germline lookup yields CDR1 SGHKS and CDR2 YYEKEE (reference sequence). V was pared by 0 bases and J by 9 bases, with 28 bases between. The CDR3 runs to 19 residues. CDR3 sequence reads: CASSLVGFSGNLLNAPQHF. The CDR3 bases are TGTGCCAGCAGCTTGGTTGGTTTTTCAGGGAACCTTTTGAATGCGCCCCAGCATTTT.

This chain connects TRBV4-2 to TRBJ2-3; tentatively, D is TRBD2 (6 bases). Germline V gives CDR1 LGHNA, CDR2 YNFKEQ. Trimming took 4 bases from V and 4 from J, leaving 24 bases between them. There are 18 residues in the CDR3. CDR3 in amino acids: CASSLLGGPAGFADTQYF. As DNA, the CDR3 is TGTGCCAGCAGCCTCCTCGGGGGACCTGCGGGGTTTGCAGATACGCAGTATTTT.

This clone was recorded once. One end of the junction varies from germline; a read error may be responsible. CDR3 residues: CASSPENRALSF. For the CDR3, the DNA is TGTGCCAGCTCACCCGAGAACAGGGCCCTATCCTTC. The chain employs TRBV18 and TRBJ1-2; D possibly corresponds to TRBD1 (6 bases). The length of the CDR3 is 12 residues. Looked up from germline, CDR1 is KGHSH and CDR2 is LQKENI.

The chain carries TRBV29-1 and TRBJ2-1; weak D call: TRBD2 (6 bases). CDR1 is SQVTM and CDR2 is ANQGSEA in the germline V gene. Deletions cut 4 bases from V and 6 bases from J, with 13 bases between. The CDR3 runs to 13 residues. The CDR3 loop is CSVVGGTINEQFF. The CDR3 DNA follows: TGCAGCGTTGTGGGAGGAACGATCAATGAGCAGTTCTTC.